The 14 T cell receptor beta chains given below trace back to one sample, sequenced in a study of CD8 T cells in ankylosing spondylitis. TCRdb reprocessed the 5' RACE reads via MiXCR and lists one record per CDR3 protein. The repertoire holds 220,000 or so distinct CDR3 sequences, roughly a tenth seen once, with 21% in the top ten. Sequenced material: blood, either unsorted or a sorted T cell fraction (not recorded which). These receptor sequences come from a male donor with ankylosing spondylitis or in good health (not recorded which).

There are a few counts of this clonotype. This chain uses TRBV5-1 with TRBJ2-3; 7 positions match TRBD1. The CDR3 is 14 residues long. Germline CDR1 SGHRS, CDR2 YFSETQ. V was clipped by 4 bases and J by 1 base; unmatched bases: 3. The CDR3 protein is CASSAGQGTDTQYF. The CDR3 nucleotides are TGCGCCAGCAGCGCAGGACAGGGCACAGATACGCAGTATTTT.

This clonotype was counted at least ten times. V and J are TRBV20-1 and TRBJ2-3; D uncertain. In germline, CDR1 is DFQATT, CDR2 SNEGSKA (reference sequence). V was shortened by 6 bases and J by 0 bases, with 10 bases between the two germline ends. There are 13 residues in the CDR3. The chain's CDR3 is CSAPRPSTDTQYF. The CDR3 DNA reads TGCAGTGCCCCACGCCCTAGCACAGATACGCAGTATTTT.

This clonotype appeared many times. The chain recombines TRBV12-3 or TRBV12-4 with TRBJ2-3; 8 nucleotides line up with TRBD1. Unmatched junction bases numbered 4, after V lost 5 bases and J lost 0 bases. This CDR3 has 15 amino acids. The CDR3 DNA sequence: TGTGCCAGCAGTCTCCGGACAGGGAGCACAGATACGCAGTATTTT. Residues: CASSLRTGSTDTQYF.

This clonotype has only a few counts. The gene calls are TRBV5-1 and TRBJ1-3; 10 bases are a match to TRBD1. Germline lookup yields CDR1 SGHRS and CDR2 YFSETQ. V trimming: 4 bases; J trimming: 4 bases; junction bases outside the gene matches: 5. CDR3 length: 15 amino acids. The CDR3 protein is CASSATGGLGNTIYF. Here the CDR3 DNA reads TGCGCCAGCAGCGCGACAGGGGGCTTGGGAAACACCATATATTTT.

This clonotype showed up many times. The gene calls are TRBV5-1 and TRBJ2-2; D might be TRBD1 (6 bases). Germline V lookup: CDR1 SGHRS, CDR2 YFSETQ. V was trimmed by 3 bases and J by 6 bases, leaving 9 bases between them. The CDR3 extends over 13 amino acids. The CDR3 sequence: CASSWGQPGELFF. The CDR3 nucleotides are TGCGCCAGCAGCTGGGGGCAGCCCGGGGAGCTGTTTTTT.

This clonotype has a count of ten or more. V and J are TRBV7-3 and TRBJ1-5; unclear D gene. The CDR3 contains 13 residues. V was clipped by 3 bases and J by 5 bases, with 8 bases between them. Germline V CDR1 and CDR2: SGHTA, FQGTGA. The CDR3 DNA follows: TGTGCCAGCAGCTTGAACGGGGATCAGCCCCAGCATTTT. Protein sequence: CASSLNGDQPQHF.

This clonotype was observed many times. V gene TRBV11-2 combines with J gene TRBJ2-7; TRBD1 agrees at 10 bases. Germline assignment: CDR1 SGHAT and CDR2 FQNNGV. The CDR3 has 18 residues. V was pared by 4 bases and J by 0 bases, with 12 bases of the junction left unmatched. CDR3 amino acids: CASSSSWTGGFSSYEQYF. The DNA of the CDR3 is TGTGCCAGCAGCTCCTCATGGACAGGGGGGTTCAGCTCCTACGAGCAGTACTTC. The full variable domain, completed using reference TRBV11-2 and TRBJ2-7, is EAGVAQSPRYKIIEKRQSVAFWCNPISGHATLYWYQQILGQGPKLLIQFQNNGVVDDSQLPKDRFSAERLKGVDSTLKIQPAKLEDSAVYLCASSSSWTGGFSSYEQYFGPGTRLTVT.

The rearrangement uses TRBV28 and TRBJ1-4; D is unresolved. Trimming pared 3 bases from V and 8 bases from J, leaving 13 bases between. The CDR3 is 14 amino acids. CDR1 MDHEN and CDR2 SYDVKM come from the germline V gene. The CDR3: CASSFFGISEKLFF. DNA of the CDR3: TGTGCCAGCAGTTTTTTTGGGATAAGCGAAAAACTGTTTTTT.

This clonotype appeared a few times. This chain joins TRBV7-3 and TRBJ2-1, with 8 bases aligning to TRBD2. The germline CDR1 and CDR2 sequences are SGHTA and FQGTGA. With V trimmed by 5 bases and J by 0 bases, 3 bases remained unmatched. The CDR3 consists of 15 residues. The CDR3 protein is CASSPAGASYNEQFF. DNA of the CDR3: TGTGCCAGCAGCCCAGCGGGGGCCTCCTACAATGAGCAGTTCTTC.

This clonotype came up many times. The chain combines TRBV7-8 with TRBJ2-3; 11 bases line up with TRBD2. The CDR3 has 19 residues. V shed 1 base and J 6 bases; nucleotides not matched to a gene: 15. The germline V gene has CDR1 SGHVS and CDR2 FQNEAQ. CDR3 in DNA: TGTGCCAGCAGCTTAGTTAGGCTGACTAGCGGGGATCACCGGGATACGCAGTATTTT. The encoded protein is CASSLVRLTSGDHRDTQYF.

This clonotype was seen only once. The rearrangement uses TRBV15 and TRBJ1-6; D remains unclear. The CDR3 has 14 amino acids. CDR1 is LNHNV and CDR2 is YYDKDF in the germline V gene (reference sequence). V was pared by 8 bases and J by 8 bases, with 16 bases between. In DNA, the CDR3 is TGTGCCACCTGCACAGATGTAAGGGATTCACCCCTCCACTTT. This gives the protein CATCTDVRDSPLHF.

The DNA of the CDR3 is TGTGCCAGCAGTTTCGAGCGAGGAGTGGTTGAAGCTTTCTTT. It codes for CASSFERGVVEAFF. The rearrangement joins TRBV12-3 or TRBV12-4 to TRBJ1-1; D is undetermined. Trimming cost V 3 bases and J 7 bases, with 15 bases left between them. The CDR3 extends over 14 amino acids.

This clonotype came up many times. The rearrangement uses TRBV27 and TRBJ2-7, with a possible D match to TRBD1 (7 bases). CDR1 and CDR2 (germline): MNHEY, SMNVEV (reference sequence). The CDR3 has 13 residues. V was shortened by 4 bases and J by 4 bases, with 11 bases between the two germline ends. This chain's CDR3 is CASSYRGGYEQYF. CDR3 coding DNA: TGTGCCAGCAGTTACAGGGGAGGTTACGAGCAGTACTTC.

V is TRBV5-1 and J is TRBJ2-7; 8 positions agree with TRBD2. This CDR3 region has 16 residues. CDR1 is SGHRS and CDR2 is YFSETQ in the germline V gene. The V segment lost 0 bases and the J segment 7 bases; nucleotides outside the gene matches: 12. CDR3 in DNA: TGCGCCAGCAGCTTGGGGTCGGGGGGGTCCACGTGGGAGCAGTACTTC. Translation: CASSLGSGGSTWEQYF.